These 14 T cell receptor beta chains were sequenced from one sample in a study of blood T cells in healthy people across ages. For the second PCR, which ran for about 7 to 11 cycles, a sample-barcoded 5' primer and a J-beta primer mix were used. TCRdb fed the 5' RACE reads into MiXCR, producing one record per CDR3 protein. The data hold hundreds of thousands of distinct CDR3 sequences, with roughly 50% observed a single time. Sequencing was performed on blood. These receptors were obtained from a woman in her sixties in good health.

The chain links TRBV20-1 to TRBJ2-4; D not certain. The CDR3 totals 12 residues. From germline, CDR1 is DFQATT and CDR2 SNEGSKA (reference sequence). The V end lost 6 bases, the J end lost 9 bases, and 15 bases lay between the germline ends. The DNA of the CDR3 is TGCAGTGCCCCGGTTAAGTTTGGCATTCAGTACTTC. This encodes CSAPVKFGIQYF.

The gene calls are TRBV5-1 and TRBJ2-1; D gene uncertain. V lost 3 bases and J 3 bases, leaving 10 bases between the germline ends. The germline gives CDR1 SGHRS, CDR2 YFSETQ. This CDR3 spans 14 amino acids. CDR3 amino acids: CASSYRQNYNEQFF. The CDR3 coding sequence is TGCGCCAGCAGCTACCGGCAGAACTACAATGAGCAGTTCTTC. Drawing the rest from reference TRBV5-1 and TRBJ2-1, the complete variable domain is KAGVTQTPRYLIKTRGQQVTLSCSPISGHRSVSWYQQTPGQGLQFLFEYFSETQRNKGNFPGRFSGRQFSNSRSEMNVSTLELGDSALYLCASSYRQNYNEQFFGPGTRLTVL.

The chain has TRBV6-2 or TRBV6-3 and TRBJ2-7; 10 positions match TRBD2. The CDR3 has 14 amino acids. V was clipped by 10 bases and J by 1 base; unmatched bases: 7. Looked up from germline, CDR1 is MNHEY and CDR2 is SVGEGT. CDR3 DNA: TGTGCCAACAGCCTACTAGCGGGATCCTACGAGCAGTACTTC. As protein: CANSLLAGSYEQYF.

This clonotype was detected only a few times. This chain links TRBV27 with TRBJ2-5; 7 bases align to TRBD2. Germline loops: CDR1 MNHEY, CDR2 SMNVEV (reference sequence). This CDR3 contains 16 residues. The V and J ends lost 3 bases and 4 bases, in that order; junction bases with no gene match: 11. The CDR3 DNA is TGTGCCAGCAGTTTTCTGGCGGGAGTGGGTAGAGAGACCCAGTACTTC. Its protein is CASSFLAGVGRETQYF.

In its sample, this clonotype was seen once. V usage is TRBV11-3 and J usage is TRBJ2-5, with D perhaps matching TRBD1 or TRBD2 (5 bases each). The V gene lost 4 bases and the J gene lost 4 bases, with 16 bases spanning the gap. Germline CDR1 reads SGHNT; CDR2 reads YENEEA. CDR3 size: 15 residues. DNA of the CDR3: TGTGCCAGCAGCTCCCGCAGGGAGCCGACAGAGACCCAGTACTTC. This encodes CASSSRREPTETQYF. The whole variable domain, remainder taken from reference TRBV11-3 and TRBJ2-5, is EAGVVQSPRYKIIEKKQPVAFWCNPISGHNTLYWYLQNLGQGPELLIRYENEEAVDDSQLPKDRFSAERLKGVDSTLKIQPAELGDSAVYLCASSSRREPTETQYFGPGTRLLVL.

This clonotype was observed a handful of times. V and J are TRBV6-5 and TRBJ2-7, with TRBD1 matching 8 bases. This CDR3 has 15 amino acids. Germline-derived CDR1 and CDR2 are MNHEY and SVGAGI. Trimming at V came to 6 bases and at J to 2 bases, leaving 9 bases not matched to a gene. The CDR3 here is CASSRMPQGAYEQYF. For the CDR3, the DNA is TGTGCCAGCAGCCGTATGCCACAGGGGGCCTACGAGCAGTACTTC.

The chain carries TRBV2 and TRBJ1-5; D call uncertain. The V end lost 4 bases, the J end lost 4 bases, and 11 bases lay between the germline ends. This CDR3 is 14 amino acids long. Germline values: CDR1 SNHLY, CDR2 FYNNEI. The CDR3 spells CASSVFGPNQPQHF. CDR3 DNA: TGTGCCAGCAGTGTATTCGGGCCTAATCAGCCCCAGCATTTT.

This clonotype was observed a few times. V and J are TRBV29-1 and TRBJ2-3; TRBD2 matches at 7 bases. Germline V gene data show CDR1 as SQVTM and CDR2 as ANQGSEA. The length of the CDR3 is 14 residues. With V trimmed by 5 bases and J by 6 bases, 11 bases remained unmatched. CDR3 bases: TGCAGCGTTCCTAGCGGTGCGTTGTTCGATACGCAGTATTTT. This sequence encodes CSVPSGALFDTQYF.

The chain employs TRBV6-1 and TRBJ2-7; 13 positions agree with TRBD2. Germline assignment: CDR1 MNHNS and CDR2 SASEGT. The CDR3 contains 15 residues. V lost 6 bases, J lost 2 bases, and 4 bases stayed unmatched. Written as DNA, the CDR3 is TGTGCCAGCAGAACCACTAGCGGGGGGGCCTACGAGCAGTACTTC. This translates into CASRTTSGGAYEQYF.

This chain joins TRBV5-1 and TRBJ2-3; 15 positions match TRBD2. With 7 bases clipped from V and 1 base from J, the junction kept 4 bases outside the gene matches. Germline-derived CDR1 and CDR2 are SGHRS and YFSETQ. This CDR3 has 16 residues. CDR3 in amino acids: CASQGLAGGRTDTQYF. The CDR3 DNA follows: TGCGCCAGCCAGGGACTAGCGGGAGGTCGCACAGATACGCAGTATTTT.

The chain has TRBV18 and TRBJ2-5; D may match TRBD1 or TRBD2 (5 bases each). Gene TRBJ2-7 matches the end of the DNA better, so the J call may be wrong. Germline V CDR1 and CDR2: KGHSH, LQKENI. The CDR3 covers 15 residues. In DNA form, the CDR3 reads TGTGCCAGCTCACCAAGGGGAGTGGGAACCTACGAGCAGTACTTC. It translates to CASSPRGVGTYEQYF.

The sample holds a few counts of this clonotype. This chain links TRBV29-1 with TRBJ2-5, with D perhaps matching TRBD2 (5 bases). The V gene lost 4 bases and the J gene lost 1 base, with 13 bases spanning the gap. CDR3 length: 14 amino acids. Looked up from germline, CDR1 is SQVTM and CDR2 is ANQGSEA. As DNA, the CDR3 is TGCAGCGTTGTCGGCGTTGAGGGCCAAGAGACCCAGTACTTC. Translated: CSVVGVEGQETQYF.

The chain has TRBV27 and TRBJ2-7; the D gene could be TRBD1 or TRBD2 (5 bases each). Between the trimmed V and J ends, which lost 3 bases and 7 bases, there was a span of 13 bases. The CDR3 runs to 13 residues. Germline CDR1 is MNHEY and CDR2 is SMNVEV (reference sequence). The CDR3 nucleotides are TGTGCCAGCAGTTTTGGGGGATACAATGAGCAGTACTTC. Amino acids: CASSFGGYNEQYF.

This clonotype was counted a few times. The V call is TRBV25-1, the J call TRBJ2-7; 8 bases match TRBD2. CDR1 and CDR2 from the germline V gene are MGHDK and SYGVNS. CDR3 size: 17 residues. V was pared by 1 base and J by 0 bases, with 8 bases of the junction left unmatched. The CDR3 nucleotides are TGTGCCAGCAGTGAATCACTAGCGGAAACTTACTCCTACGAGCAGTACTTC. This encodes CASSESLAETYSYEQYF.